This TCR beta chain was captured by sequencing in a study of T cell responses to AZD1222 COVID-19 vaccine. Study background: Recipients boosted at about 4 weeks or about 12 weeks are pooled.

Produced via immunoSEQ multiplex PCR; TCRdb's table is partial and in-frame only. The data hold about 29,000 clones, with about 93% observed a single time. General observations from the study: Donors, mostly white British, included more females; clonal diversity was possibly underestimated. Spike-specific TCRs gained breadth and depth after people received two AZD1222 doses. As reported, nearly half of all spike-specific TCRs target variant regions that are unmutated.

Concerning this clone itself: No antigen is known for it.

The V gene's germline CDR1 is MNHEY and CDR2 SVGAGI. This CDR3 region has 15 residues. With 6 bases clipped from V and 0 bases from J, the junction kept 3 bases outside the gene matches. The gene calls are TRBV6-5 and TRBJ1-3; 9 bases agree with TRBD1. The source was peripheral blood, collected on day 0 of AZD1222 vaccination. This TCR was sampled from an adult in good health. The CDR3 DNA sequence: TGTGCCAGCAGGGACAGGGGAGCCTCTGGAAACACCATATATTTT. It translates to CASRDRGASGNTIYF.